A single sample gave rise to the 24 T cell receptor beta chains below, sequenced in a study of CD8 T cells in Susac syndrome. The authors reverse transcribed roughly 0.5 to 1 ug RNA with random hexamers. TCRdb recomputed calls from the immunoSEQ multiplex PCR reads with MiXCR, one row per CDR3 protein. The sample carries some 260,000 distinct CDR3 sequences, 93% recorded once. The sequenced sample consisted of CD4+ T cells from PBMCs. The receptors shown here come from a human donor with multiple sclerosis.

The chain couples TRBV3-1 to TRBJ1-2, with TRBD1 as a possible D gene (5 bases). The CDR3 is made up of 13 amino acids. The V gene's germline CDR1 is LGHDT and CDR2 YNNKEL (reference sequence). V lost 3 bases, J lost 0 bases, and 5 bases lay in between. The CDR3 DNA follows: TGTGCCAGCAGCCAGGACACTAACTATGGCTACACCTTC. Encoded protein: CASSQDTNYGYTF.

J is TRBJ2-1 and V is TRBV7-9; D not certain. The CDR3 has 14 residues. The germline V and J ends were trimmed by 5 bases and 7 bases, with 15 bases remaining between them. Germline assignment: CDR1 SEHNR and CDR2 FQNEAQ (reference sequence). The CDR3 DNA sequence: TGTGCCAGCAGCCCCCGATGGTCGGCGAATGAGCAGTTCTTC. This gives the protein CASSPRWSANEQFF.

CDR3 sequence (DNA): TGCACCAGCAGCCAAGATACGCCGGGTTCCTACGAGCAGTACTTC. Residues: CTSSQDTPGSYEQYF. The chain combines TRBV1 with TRBJ2-7; the table names TRBD1, a call not compared with the DNA. TRBV1 represents a pseudogene. The CDR3 consists of 15 residues.

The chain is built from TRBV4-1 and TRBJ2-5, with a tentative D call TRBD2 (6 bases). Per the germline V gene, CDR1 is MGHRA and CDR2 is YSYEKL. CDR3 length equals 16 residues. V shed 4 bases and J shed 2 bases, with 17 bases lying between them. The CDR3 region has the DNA TGCGCCAGCAGCCCCCCCGGGAGCGGGCCACAAGAGACCCAGTACTTC. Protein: CASSPPGSGPQETQYF.

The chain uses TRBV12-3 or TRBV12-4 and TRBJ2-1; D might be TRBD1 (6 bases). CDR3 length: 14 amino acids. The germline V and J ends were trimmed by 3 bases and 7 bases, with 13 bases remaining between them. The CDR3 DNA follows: TGTGCCAGCAGTTTCAGGCAGGGGTGGAATGAGCAGTTCTTC. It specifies CASSFRQGWNEQFF.

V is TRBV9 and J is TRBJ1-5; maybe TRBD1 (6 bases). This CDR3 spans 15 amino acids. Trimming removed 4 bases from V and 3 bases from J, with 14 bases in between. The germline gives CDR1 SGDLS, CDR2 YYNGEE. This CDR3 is CASSPAGTNNQPQHF. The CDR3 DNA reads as TGTGCCAGCAGCCCGGCAGGGACAAACAATCAGCCCCAGCATTTT.

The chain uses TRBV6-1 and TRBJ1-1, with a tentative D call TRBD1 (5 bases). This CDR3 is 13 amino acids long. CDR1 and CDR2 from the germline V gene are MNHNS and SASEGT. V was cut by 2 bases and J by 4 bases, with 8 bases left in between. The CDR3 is CASSEIGATEAFF. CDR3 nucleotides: TGTGCCAGCAGTGAAATAGGGGCCACTGAAGCTTTCTTT.

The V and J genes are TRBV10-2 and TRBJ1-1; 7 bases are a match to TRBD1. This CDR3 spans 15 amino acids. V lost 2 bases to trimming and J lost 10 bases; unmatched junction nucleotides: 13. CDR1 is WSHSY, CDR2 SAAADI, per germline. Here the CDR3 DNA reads TGCGCCAGCAGTGAGACCCCCTCAACAGGGGATGCAGCTTTCTTT. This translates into CASSETPSTGDAAFF.

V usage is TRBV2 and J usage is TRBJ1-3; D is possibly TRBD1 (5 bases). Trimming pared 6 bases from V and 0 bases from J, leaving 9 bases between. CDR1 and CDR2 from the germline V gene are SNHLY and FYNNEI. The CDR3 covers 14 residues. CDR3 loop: CASRQGSSGNTIYF. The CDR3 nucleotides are TGTGCCAGCAGGCAGGGTTCCTCTGGAAACACCATATATTTT.

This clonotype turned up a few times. The CDR3 DNA is TGTGCCAGCAGCCAAGATCCGGTGTCCCACGAGCAGTACTTC. Translating it yields CASSQDPVSHEQYF. This chain links TRBV3-1 with TRBJ2-7; D not certain. The CDR3 is made up of 14 amino acids. The V gene's germline CDR1 is LGHDT and CDR2 YNNKEL (reference sequence). V was clipped by 0 bases and J by 5 bases, with 11 bases between them.

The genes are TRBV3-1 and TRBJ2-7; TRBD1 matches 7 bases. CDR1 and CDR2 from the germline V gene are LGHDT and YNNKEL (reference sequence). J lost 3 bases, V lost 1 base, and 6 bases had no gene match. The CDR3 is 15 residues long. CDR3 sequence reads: CASSQGATGSYEQYF. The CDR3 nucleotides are TGTGCCAGCAGCCAAGGGGCGACAGGGAGCTACGAGCAGTACTTC.

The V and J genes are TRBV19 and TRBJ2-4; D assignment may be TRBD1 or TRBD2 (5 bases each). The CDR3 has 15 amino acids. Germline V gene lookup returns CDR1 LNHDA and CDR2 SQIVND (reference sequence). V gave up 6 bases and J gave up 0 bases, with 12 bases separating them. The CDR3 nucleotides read TGTGCCAGTAGGCAACCAGGGAGAGCCAAAAACATTCAGTACTTC. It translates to CASRQPGRAKNIQYF.

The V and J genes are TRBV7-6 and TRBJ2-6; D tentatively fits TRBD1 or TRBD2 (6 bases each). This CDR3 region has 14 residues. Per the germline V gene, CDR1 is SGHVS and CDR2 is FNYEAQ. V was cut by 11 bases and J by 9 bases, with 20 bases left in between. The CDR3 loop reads CASKGGSKGNVLTF. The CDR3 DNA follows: TGTGCCTCTAAGGGGGGAAGCAAGGGCAACGTCCTGACTTTC.

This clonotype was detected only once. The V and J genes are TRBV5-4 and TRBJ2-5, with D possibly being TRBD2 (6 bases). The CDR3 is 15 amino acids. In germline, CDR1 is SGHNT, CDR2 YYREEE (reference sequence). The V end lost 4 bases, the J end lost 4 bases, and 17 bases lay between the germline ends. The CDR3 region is CASSAEGFWGETQYF. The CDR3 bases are TGTGCCAGCAGCGCGGAGGGGTTTTGGGGAGAGACCCAGTACTTC.

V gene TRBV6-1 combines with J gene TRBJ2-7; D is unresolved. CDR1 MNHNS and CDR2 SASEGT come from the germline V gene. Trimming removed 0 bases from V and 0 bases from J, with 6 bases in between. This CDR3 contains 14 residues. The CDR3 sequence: CASSEAKVSYEQYV. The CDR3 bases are TGTGCCAGCAGTGAAGCGAAGGTCTCCTACGAGCAGTACGTC.

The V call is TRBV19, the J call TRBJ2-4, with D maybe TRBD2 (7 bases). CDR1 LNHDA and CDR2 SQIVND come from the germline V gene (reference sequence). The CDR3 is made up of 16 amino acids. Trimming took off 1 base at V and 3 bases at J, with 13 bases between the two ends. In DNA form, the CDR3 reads TGTGCCAGTAGTATAGTAGGGGGGGCGGACAAAAACATTCAGTACTTC. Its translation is CASSIVGGADKNIQYF.

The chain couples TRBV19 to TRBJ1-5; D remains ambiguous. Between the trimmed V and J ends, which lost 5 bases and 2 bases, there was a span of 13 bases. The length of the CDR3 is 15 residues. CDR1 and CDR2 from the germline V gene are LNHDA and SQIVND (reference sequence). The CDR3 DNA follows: TGTGCCAGTAGTCCTGACCGGGCGGGCAATCAGCCCCAGCATTTT. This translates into CASSPDRAGNQPQHF.

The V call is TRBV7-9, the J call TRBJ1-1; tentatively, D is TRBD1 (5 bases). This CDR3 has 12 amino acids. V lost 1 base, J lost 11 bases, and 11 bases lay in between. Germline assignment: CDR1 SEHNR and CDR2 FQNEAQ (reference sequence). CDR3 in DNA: TGTGCCAGCAGCTTAGAGGTGGGGGGTGCTTTCTTT. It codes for CASSLEVGGAFF.

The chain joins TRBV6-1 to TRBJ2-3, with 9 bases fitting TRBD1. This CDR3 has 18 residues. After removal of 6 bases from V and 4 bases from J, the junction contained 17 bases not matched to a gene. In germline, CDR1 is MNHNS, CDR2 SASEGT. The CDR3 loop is CASRRHTRDRVLADTQYF. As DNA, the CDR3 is TGTGCCAGCAGGCGCCATACGCGGGACAGGGTATTGGCAGATACGCAGTATTTT.

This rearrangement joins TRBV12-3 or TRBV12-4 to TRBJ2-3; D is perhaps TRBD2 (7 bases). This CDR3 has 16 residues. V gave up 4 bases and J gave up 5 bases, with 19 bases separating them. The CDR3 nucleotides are TGTGCCAGCAGTTCCTGGGGGGGACATGGTAGAGATACGCAGTATTTT. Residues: CASSSWGGHGRDTQYF.

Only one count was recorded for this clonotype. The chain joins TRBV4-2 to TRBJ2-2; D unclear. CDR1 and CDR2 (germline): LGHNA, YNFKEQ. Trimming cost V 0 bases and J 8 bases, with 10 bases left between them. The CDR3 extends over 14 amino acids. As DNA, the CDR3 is TGTGCCAGCAGCCAAGATTCCGTTTTGGGGGAGCTGTTTTTT. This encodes CASSQDSVLGELFF.

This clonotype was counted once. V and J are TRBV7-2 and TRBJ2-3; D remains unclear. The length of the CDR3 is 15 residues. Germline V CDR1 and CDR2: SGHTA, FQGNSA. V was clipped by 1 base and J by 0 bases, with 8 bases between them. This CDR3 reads CASSLGALSTDTQYF. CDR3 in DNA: TGTGCCAGCAGCTTAGGAGCGTTAAGCACAGATACGCAGTATTTT.

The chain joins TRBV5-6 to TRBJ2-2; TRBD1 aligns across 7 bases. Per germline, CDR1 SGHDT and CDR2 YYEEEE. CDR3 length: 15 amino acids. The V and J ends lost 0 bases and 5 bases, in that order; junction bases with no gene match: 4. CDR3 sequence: CASSLETGKTGELFF. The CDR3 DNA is TGTGCCAGCAGCTTGGAGACAGGGAAGACCGGGGAGCTGTTTTTT.

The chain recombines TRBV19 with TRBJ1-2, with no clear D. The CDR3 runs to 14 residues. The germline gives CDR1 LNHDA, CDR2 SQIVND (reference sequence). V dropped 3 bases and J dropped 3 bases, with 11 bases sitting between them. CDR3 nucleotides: TGTGCCAGTAGTATGACGGGCCTACACTATGGCTACACCTTC. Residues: CASSMTGLHYGYTF.